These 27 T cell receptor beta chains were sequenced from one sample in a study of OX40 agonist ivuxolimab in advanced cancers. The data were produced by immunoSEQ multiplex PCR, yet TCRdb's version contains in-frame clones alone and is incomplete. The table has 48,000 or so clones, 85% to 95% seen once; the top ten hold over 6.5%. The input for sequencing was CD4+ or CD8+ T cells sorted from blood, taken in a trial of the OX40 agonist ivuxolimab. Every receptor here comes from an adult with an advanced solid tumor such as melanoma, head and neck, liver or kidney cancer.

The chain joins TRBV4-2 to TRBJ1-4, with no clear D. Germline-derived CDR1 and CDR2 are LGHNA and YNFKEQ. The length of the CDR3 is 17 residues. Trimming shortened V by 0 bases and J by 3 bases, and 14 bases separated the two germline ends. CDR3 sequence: CASSQELLSMSNEKLFF. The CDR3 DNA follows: TGTGCCAGCAGCCAAGAATTGTTGAGTATGTCTAATGAAAAACTGTTTTTT.

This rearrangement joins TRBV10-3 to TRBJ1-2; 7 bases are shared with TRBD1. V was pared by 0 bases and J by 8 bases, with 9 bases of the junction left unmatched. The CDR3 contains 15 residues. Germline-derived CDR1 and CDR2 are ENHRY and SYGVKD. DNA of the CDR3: TGTGCCATCAGTGAGTCTAGGACAGGCCCAGCCGGCTACACCTTC. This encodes CAISESRTGPAGYTF.

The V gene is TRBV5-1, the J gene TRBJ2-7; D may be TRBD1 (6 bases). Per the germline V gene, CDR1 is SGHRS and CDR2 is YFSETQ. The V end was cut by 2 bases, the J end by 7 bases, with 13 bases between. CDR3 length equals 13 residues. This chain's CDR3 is CASSLMTGEEQYV. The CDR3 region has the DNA TGCGCCAGCAGCTTAATGACAGGTGAGGAGCAGTACGTC.

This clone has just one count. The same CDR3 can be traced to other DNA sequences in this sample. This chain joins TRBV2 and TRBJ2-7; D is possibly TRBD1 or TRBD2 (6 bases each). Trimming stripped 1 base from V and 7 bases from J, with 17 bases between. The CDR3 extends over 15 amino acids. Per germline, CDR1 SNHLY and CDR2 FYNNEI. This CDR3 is CASSEGPGALGEQYV. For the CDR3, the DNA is TGTGCCAGCAGTGAAGGGCCGGGGGCCCTGGGGGAGCAGTACGTC.

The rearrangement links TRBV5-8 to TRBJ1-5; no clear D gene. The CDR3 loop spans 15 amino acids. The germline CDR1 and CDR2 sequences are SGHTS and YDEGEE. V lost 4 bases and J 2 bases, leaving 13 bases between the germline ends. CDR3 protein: CASSGRDTGNQPQHF. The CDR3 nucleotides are TGTGCCAGCAGCGGCCGCGATACGGGCAATCAGCCCCAGCATTTT.

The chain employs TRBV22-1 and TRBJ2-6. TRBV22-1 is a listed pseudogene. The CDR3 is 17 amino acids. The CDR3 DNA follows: TGTCCTGGGAGCGGCCCATGCGAACAAAGTCGGGCCAACGTCCTGACTTTC. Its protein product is CPGSGPCEQSRANVLTF.

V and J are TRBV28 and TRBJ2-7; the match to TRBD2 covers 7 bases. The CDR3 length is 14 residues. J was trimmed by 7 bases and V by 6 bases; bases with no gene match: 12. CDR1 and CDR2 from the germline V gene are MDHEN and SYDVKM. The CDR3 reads CASSPTGGTREQYV. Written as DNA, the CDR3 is TGTGCCAGCAGCCCGACGGGGGGAACGAGGGAGCAGTACGTC.

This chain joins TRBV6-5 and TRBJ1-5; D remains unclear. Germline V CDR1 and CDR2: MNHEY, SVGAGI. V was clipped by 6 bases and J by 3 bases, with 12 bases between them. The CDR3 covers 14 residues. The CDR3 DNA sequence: TGTGCCAGCAGGGCAGGAGAAGCCAATCAGCCCCAGCATTTT. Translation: CASRAGEANQPQHF.

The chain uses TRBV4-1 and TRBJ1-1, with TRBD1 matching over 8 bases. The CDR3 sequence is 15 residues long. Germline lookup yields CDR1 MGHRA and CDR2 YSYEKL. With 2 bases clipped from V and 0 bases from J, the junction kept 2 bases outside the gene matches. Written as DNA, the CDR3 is TGCGCCAGCAGCCAACCACAGGGGGTGAACACTGAAGCTTTCTTT. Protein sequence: CASSQPQGVNTEAFF.

The CDR3 coding sequence is TGTGCCAGCAGTACGAGCGATGGAGAGACCCAGTACTTC. Protein: CASSTSDGETQYF. The V gene is TRBV6-1, the J gene TRBJ2-5; D is undetermined. Trimming left V 5 bases short and J 4 bases short, with 11 bases between. CDR3 length equals 13 residues. Germline V gene sequence: CDR1 MNHNS, CDR2 SASEGT.

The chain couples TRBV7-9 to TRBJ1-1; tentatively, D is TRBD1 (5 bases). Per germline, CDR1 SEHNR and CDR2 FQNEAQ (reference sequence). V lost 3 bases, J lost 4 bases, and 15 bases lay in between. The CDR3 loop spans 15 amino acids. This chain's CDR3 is CASSFGAPGSTEAFF. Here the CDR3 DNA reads TGTGCCAGCAGCTTTGGGGCCCCGGGGAGCACTGAAGCTTTCTTT. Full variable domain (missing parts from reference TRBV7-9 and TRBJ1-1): DTGVSQNPRHKITKRGQNVTFRCDPISEHNRLYWYRQTLGQGPEFLTYFQNEAQLEKSRLLSDRFSAERPKGSFSTLEIQRTEQGDSAMYLCASSFGAPGSTEAFFGQGTRLTVV.

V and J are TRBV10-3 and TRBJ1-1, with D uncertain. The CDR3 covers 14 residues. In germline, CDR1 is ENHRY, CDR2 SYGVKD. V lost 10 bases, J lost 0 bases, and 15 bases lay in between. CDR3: CATWEGQLNTEAFF. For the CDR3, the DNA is TGTGCCACGTGGGAAGGGCAGTTGAACACTGAAGCTTTCTTT.

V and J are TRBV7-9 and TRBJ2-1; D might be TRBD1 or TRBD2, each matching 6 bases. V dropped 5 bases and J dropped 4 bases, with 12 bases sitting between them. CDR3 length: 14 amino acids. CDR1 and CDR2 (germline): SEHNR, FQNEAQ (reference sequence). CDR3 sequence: CASSVRGVYNEQFF. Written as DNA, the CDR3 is TGTGCCAGCAGCGTTAGGGGGGTTTACAATGAGCAGTTCTTC.

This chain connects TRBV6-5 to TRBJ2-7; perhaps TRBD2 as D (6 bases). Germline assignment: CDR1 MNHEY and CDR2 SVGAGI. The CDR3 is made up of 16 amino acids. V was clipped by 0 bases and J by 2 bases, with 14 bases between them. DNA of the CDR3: TGTGCCAGCAGTTACTCAAAGCGCGGGACCGCCTACGAGCAGTACTTC. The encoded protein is CASSYSKRGTAYEQYF.

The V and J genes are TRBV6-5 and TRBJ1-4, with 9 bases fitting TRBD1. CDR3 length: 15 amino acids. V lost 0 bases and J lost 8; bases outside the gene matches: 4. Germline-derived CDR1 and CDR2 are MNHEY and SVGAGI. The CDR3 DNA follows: TGTGCCAGCAGTTACTCTGACGGACAGGGGGAAAAACTGTTTTTT. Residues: CASSYSDGQGEKLFF.

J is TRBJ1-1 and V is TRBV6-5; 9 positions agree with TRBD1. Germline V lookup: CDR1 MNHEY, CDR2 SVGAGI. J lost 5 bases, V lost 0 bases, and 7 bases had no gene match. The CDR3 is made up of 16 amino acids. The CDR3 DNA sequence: TGTGCCAGCAGTTACTCCTGGACAGGGGAAGTTACTGAAGCTTTCTTT. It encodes CASSYSWTGEVTEAFF.

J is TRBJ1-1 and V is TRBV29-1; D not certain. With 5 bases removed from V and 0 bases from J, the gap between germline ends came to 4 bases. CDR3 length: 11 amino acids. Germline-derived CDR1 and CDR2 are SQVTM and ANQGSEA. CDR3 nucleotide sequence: TGCAGCGTTTCTATGAACACTGAAGCTTTCTTT. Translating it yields CSVSMNTEAFF.

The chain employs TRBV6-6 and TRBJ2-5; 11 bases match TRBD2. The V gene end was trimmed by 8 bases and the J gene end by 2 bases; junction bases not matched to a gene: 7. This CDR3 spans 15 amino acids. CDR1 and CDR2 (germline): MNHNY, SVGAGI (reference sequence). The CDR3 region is CASRSSGGTQETQYF. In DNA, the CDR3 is TGTGCCAGCCGTTCTAGCGGGGGGACTCAAGAGACCCAGTACTTC.

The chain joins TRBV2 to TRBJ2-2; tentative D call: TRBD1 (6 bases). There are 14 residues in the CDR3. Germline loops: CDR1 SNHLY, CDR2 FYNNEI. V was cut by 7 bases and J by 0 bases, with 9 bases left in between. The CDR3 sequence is CASKGHTNTGELFF. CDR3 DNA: TGTGCCAGCAAGGGACACACGAACACCGGGGAGCTGTTTTTT.

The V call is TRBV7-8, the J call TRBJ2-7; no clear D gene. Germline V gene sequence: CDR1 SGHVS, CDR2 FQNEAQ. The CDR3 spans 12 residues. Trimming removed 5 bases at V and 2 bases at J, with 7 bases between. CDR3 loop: CASSPGPYEQYV. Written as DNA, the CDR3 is TGTGCCAGCAGCCCAGGACCCTACGAGCAGTACGTC.

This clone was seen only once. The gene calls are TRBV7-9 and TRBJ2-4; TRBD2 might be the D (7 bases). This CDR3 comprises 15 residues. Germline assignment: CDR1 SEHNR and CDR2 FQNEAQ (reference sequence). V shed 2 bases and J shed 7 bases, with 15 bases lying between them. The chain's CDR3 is CASSLSAGEGNIQYF. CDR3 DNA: TGTGCCAGCAGCTTATCCGCAGGGGAGGGGAACATTCAGTACTTC.

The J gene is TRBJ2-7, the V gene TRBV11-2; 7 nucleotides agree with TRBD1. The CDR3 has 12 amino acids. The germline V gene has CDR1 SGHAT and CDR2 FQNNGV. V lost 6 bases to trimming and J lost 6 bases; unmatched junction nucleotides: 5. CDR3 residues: CASSLTGSEQYV. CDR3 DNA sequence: TGTGCCAGCAGTTTGACAGGGTCCGAGCAGTACGTC.

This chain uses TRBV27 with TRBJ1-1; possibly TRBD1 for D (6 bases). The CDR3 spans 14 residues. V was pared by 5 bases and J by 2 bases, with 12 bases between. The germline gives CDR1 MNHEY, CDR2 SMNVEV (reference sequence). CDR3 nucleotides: TGTGCCAGCAGTCCCTGGACAGACAACACTGAAGCTTTCTTT. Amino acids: CASSPWTDNTEAFF.

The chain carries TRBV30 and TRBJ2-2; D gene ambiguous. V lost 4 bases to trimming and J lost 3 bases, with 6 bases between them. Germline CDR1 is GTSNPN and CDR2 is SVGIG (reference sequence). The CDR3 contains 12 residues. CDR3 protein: CAWIGDTGELFF. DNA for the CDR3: TGTGCCTGGATTGGGGACACCGGGGAGCTGTTTTTT.

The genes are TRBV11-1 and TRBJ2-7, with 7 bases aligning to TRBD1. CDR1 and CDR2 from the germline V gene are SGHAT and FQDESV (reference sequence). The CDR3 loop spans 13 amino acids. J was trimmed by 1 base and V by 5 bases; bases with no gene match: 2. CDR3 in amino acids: CASSQDRSYEQYV. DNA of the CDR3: TGTGCCAGCAGCCAGGACAGGTCCTACGAGCAGTACGTC.

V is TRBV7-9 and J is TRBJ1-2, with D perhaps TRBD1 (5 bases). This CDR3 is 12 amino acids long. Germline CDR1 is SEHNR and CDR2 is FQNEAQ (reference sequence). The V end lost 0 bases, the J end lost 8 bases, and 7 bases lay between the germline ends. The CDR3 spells CASSLATGGYTF. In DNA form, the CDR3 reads TGTGCCAGCAGCTTAGCCACAGGAGGCTACACCTTC.

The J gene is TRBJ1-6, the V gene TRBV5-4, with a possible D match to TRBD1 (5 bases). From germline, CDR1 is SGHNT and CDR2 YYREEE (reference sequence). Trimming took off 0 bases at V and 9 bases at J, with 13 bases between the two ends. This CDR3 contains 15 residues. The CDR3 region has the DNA TGTGCCAGCAGCTTGGTTGTCGATAGGGGTTCACCCCTCCACTTT. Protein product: CASSLVVDRGSPLHF.